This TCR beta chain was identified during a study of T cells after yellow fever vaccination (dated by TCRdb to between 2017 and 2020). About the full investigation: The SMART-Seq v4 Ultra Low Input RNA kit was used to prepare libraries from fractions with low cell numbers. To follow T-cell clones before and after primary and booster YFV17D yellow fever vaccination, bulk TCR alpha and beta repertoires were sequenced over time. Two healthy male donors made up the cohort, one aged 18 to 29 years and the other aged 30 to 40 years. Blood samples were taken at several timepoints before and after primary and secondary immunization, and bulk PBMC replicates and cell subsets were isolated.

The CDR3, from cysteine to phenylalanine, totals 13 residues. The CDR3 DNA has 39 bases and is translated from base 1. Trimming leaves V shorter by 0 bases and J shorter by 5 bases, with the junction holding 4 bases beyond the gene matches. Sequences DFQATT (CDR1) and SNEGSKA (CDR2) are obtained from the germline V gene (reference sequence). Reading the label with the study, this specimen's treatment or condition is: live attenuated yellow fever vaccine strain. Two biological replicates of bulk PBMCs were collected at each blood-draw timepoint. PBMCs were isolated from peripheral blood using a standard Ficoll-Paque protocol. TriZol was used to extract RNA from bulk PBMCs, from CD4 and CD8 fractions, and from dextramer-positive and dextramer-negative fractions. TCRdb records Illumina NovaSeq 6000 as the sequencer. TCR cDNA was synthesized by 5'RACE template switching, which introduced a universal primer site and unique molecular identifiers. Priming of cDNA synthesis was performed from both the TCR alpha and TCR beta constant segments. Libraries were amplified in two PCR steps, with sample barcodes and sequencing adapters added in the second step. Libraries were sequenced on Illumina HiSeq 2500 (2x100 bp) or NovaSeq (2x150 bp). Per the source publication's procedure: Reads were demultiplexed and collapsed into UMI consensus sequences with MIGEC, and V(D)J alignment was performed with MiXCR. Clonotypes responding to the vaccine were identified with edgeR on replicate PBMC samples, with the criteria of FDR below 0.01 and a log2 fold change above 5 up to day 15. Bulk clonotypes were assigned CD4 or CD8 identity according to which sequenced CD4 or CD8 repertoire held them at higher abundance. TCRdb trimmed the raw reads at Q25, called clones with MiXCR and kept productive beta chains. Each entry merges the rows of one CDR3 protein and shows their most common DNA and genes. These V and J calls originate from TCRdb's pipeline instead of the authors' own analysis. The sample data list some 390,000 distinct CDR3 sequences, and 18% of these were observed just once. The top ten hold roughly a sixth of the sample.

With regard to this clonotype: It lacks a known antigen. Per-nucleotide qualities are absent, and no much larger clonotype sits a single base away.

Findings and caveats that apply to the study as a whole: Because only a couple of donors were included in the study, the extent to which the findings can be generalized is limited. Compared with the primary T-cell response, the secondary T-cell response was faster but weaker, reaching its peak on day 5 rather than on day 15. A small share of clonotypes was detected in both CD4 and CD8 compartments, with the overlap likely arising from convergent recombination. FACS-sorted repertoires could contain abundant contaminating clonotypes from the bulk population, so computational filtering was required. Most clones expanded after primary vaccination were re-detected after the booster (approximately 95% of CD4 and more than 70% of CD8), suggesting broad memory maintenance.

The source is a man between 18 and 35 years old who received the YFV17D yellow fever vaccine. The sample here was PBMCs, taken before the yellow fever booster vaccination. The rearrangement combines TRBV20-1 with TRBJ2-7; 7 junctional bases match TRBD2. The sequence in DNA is TGCAGTGCTAGAGAATCGGGAGGCAACGAGCAGTACTTC. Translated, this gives CSARESGGNEQYF.